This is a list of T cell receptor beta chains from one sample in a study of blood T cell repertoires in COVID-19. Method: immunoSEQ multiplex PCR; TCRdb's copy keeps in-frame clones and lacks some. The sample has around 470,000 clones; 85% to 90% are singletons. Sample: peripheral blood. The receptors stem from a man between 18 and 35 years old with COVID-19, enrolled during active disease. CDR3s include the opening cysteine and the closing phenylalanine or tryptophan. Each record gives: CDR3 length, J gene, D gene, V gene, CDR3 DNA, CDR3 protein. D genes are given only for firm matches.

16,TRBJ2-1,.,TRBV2,TGTGCCAGCAGTGGTTCAGGAGGTAGCTCCTACAATGAGCAGTTCTTC,CASSGSGGSSYNEQFF
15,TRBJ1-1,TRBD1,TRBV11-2,TGTGCCAGCAGCCCCCCCGGGACAGAGAACACTGAAGCTTTCTTT,CASSPPGTENTEAFF
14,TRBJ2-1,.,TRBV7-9,TGTGCCAGCAGCTTAAGTGCAGGTAACAATGAGCAGTTCTTC,CASSLSAGNNEQFF
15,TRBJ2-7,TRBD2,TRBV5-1,TGCGCCAGCAGCTCACCGGGACTAGCGGACTACGAGCAGTACTTC,CASSSPGLADYEQYF
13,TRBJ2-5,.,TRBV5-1,TGCGCCAGCAGCTTCCGGCGGGGAGAGACCCAGTACTTC,CASSFRRGETQYF
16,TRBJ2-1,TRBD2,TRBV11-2,TGTGCCAGCAGCTTCCGGCGGGGGATGATGTGGAATGAGCAGTTCTTC,CASSFRRGMMWNEQFF
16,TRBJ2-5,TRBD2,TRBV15,TGTGCCACCAGCAGGGGGCGGGGGGAGGTCAAGAAGACCCAGTACTTC,CATSRGRGEVKKTQYF
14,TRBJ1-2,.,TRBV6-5,TGTGCCAGCAGTCCCGGGACACGTTTCTATGGCTACACCTTC,CASSPGTRFYGYTF
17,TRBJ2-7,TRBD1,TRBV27,TGTGCCAGCAGTTCCCTGAGGATCGGGACAGGGTTCTACGAGCAGTACTTC,CASSSLRIGTGFYEQYF
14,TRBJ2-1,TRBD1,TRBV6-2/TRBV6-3,TGTGCCAGCAGCCGGGACAGGGTTAACAATGAGCAGTTCTTC,CASSRDRVNNEQFF